The sequence of this T cell receptor (beta chain) was determined in a study of blood T cell repertoires in COVID-19 (dated by TCRdb to the early 2020s). About the investigation overall: Collaborator samples came from the United States, Italy and Spain and covered acute and convalescent phases of COVID-19. Samples came from the ongoing ImmuneRACE study (first 160 participants) plus 1,254 subjects from 6 global collaborators. The repertoires were made available in a free public database intended to serve as a resource for research on the immune response to SARS-CoV-2. Nearly every sample came with metadata listing a de-identified subject ID, COVID-19 status, age in years and sex. Subjects who had been exposed to COVID-19, were actively infected with it, or had recovered from it provided the deeply sampled blood TCRbeta repertoires that made up the dataset. The material from the prospective study consisted of cDNA or gDNA derived from T cells, B-cell-depleted T cells, or PBMCs. Where available, HLA class I and class II types were obtained from metadata supplied by the sample provider rather than from assay-based typing. Summary of the overall study and its limitations: The amount of clinical and demographic metadata varied by source and participant and was provided uncurated.

CDR1 and CDR2 were assigned from the germline V gene (reference sequence) as GTSNPN and SVGIG. The V and J ends are trimmed by 4 bases and 4 bases, leaving 10 bases between them. The CDR3 measures 13 amino acids from cysteine to phenylalanine. CDR3 DNA only is kept here, 39 bases in frame from base 1. The immunoSEQ Assay, a bias-controlled multiplex PCR, was used to amplify TCRbeta CDR3 regions from genomic DNA. Per the original workflow: Nucleated cell counts per sample were estimated from amplification of reference gene primers within the assay. To quantify the absolute abundance of each unique TCRbeta CDR3 rearrangement, sequence reads were collapsed and filtered. For each sample, productive Simpson clonality was calculated as the square root of Simpson's diversity index across productive rearrangements. What TCRdb holds here is the immuneACCESS table cut down to in-frame rearrangements. Part of the clones is not present; checked against another copy, under half of the missing clones reflect an unresolved V gene, and the others are unexplained. That table gives V, J and clone size, and the DNA gave D and trimming. The table for this sample lists hundreds of thousands of clones; 85% of them were counted only once. 1.9% of the sample comes from the top ten.

Enrolling through a virtual design, the prospective study's participants ranged in age from roughly 18 to 89 years and lived across roughly 24 United States geographic areas. In the prospective study, participants were assigned to cohorts based on the clinical history participants reported in a screening survey and a study questionnaire. Exposed participants were defined as having been in contact with someone with a PCR-confirmed or clinician-diagnosed COVID-19 case within 2 weeks of study entry. In the prospective study, whole blood, serum and a nasopharyngeal or oropharyngeal swab were collected from each participant by mobile phlebotomists. Over an approximately 2-month period, participants in the prospective study had the option of providing additional blood draws and questionnaires. Prospective study blood samples were shipped either frozen or at room temperature before DNA extraction. As for this clone: The antigen it recognizes is unknown. Base quality data are lacking; no much larger clone is found one base away.

The sample taken for sequencing was PBMCs or T cells enriched from blood (not recorded which). This clonotype originated in a woman aged 25 to 39 who had been exposed to COVID-19. In this chain, TRBV30 is recombined with TRBJ1-4; the D segment cannot be called with confidence. The CDR3 protein sequence reads: CAWNPGINEKLFF. Read as DNA, the sequence is TGTGCCTGGAATCCGGGGATTAATGAAAAACTGTTTTTT.